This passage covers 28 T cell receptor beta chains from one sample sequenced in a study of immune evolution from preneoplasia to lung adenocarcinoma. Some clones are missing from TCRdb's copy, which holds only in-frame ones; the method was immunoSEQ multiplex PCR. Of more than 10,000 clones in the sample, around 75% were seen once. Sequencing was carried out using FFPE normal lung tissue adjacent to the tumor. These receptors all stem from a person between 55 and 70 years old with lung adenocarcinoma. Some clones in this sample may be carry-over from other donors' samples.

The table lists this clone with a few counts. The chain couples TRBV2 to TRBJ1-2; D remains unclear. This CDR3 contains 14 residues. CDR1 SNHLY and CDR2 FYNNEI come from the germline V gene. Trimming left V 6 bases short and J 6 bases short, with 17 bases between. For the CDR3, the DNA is TGTGCCAGCAGCCCCGGGTCCCAGCGCCATGGCTACACCTTC. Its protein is CASSPGSQRHGYTF.

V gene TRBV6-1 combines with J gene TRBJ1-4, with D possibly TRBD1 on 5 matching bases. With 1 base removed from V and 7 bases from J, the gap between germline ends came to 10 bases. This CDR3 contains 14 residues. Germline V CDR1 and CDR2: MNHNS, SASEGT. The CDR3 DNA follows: TGTGCCAGCAGTGAAGGGCAGGGTGCTGAAAAACTGTTTTTT. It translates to CASSEGQGAEKLFF.

CDR3: CASSQTANGDEQYF. In nucleotides, the CDR3 is TGTGCCAGCAGCCAGACGGCTAACGGAGACGAGCAGTACTTC. The rearrangement uses TRBV7-6 and TRBJ2-7; D uncertain. Germline V gives CDR1 SGHVS, CDR2 FNYEAQ. The CDR3 sequence is 14 residues long. V shed 5 bases and J shed 5 bases, with 16 bases lying between them.

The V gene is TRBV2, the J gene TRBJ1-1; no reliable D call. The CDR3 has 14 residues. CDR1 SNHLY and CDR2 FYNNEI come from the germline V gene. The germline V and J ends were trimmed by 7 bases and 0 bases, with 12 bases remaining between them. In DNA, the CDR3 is TGTGCCAGCACACTTTTATCCATGAACACTGAAGCTTTCTTT. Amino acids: CASTLLSMNTEAFF.

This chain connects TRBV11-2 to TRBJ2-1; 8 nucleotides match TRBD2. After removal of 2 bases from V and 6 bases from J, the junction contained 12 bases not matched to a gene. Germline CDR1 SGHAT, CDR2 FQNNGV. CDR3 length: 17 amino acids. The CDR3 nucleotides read TGTGCCAGCAGCTTAAGTGTCCTCAGCGGGAGAGTCAATGAGCAGTTCTTC. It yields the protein CASSLSVLSGRVNEQFF.

The DNA of the CDR3 is TGTGCCATCAGACCCCGGGACAGCTCCTACAATGAGCAGTTCTTC. Its translation is CAIRPRDSSYNEQFF. The chain links TRBV10-3 to TRBJ2-1; 7 positions match TRBD1. Trimming cost V 6 bases and J 0 bases; bases outside gene matches: 5. Germline assignment: CDR1 ENHRY and CDR2 SYGVKD. This CDR3 has 15 amino acids.

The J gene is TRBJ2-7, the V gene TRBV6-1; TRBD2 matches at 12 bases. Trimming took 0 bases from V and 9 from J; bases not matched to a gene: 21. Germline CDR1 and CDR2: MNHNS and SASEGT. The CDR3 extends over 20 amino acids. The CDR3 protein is CASSEAITGLAGITRGGQYF. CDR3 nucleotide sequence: TGTGCCAGCAGTGAAGCGATCACGGGACTAGCGGGTATTACGAGAGGAGGGCAGTACTTC.

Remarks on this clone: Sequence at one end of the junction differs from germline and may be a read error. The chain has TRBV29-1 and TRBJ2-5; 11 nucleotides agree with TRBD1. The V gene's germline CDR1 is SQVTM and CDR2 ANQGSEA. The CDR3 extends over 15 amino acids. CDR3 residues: CSVDALGQGAETQYF. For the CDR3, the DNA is TGCAGTGTTGATGCTCTAGGACAGGGGGCAGAGACCCAGTACTTC.

The CDR3, as DNA: TGTGCCAGCAGCTTGGCTCGGAGCTCCTACGAGCAGTACTTC. Translating gives CASSLARSSYEQYF. The rearrangement uses TRBV5-6 and TRBJ2-7; D gene uncertain. Trimming removed 0 bases at V and 0 bases at J, with 7 bases between. Germline V CDR1 and CDR2: SGHDT, YYEEEE. The CDR3 sequence is 14 residues long. Together with reference TRBV5-6 and TRBJ2-7, the CDR3 gives the full variable domain: DAGVTQSPTHLIKTRGQQVTLRCSPKSGHDTVSWYQQALGQGPQFIFQYYEEEERQRGNFPDRFSGHQFPNYSSELNVNALLLGDSALYLCASSLARSSYEQYFGPGTRLTVT.

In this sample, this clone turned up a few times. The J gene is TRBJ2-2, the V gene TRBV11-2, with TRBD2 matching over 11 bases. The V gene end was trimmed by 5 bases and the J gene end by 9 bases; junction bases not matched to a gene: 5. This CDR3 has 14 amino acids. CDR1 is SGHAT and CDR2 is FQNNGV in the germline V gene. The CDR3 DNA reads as TGTGCCAGCAGCCGTAGCGGGAGGGCCTGGGAGCTGTTTTTT. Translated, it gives CASSRSGRAWELFF. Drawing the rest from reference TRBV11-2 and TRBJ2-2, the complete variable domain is EAGVAQSPRYKIIEKRQSVAFWCNPISGHATLYWYQQILGQGPKLLIQFQNNGVVDDSQLPKDRFSAERLKGVDSTLKIQPAKLEDSAVYLCASSRSGRAWELFFGEGSRLTVL.

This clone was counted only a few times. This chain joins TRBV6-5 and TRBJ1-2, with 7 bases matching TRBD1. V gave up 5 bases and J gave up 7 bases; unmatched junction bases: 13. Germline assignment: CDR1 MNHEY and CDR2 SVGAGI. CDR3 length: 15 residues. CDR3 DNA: TGTGCCAGCAGTCCCGAATTCAGGGGGGCGGGTGGCTACACCTTC. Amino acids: CASSPEFRGAGGYTF.

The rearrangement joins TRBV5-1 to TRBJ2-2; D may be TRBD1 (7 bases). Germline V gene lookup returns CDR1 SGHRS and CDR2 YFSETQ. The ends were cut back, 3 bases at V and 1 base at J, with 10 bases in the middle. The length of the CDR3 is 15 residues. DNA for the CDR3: TGCGCCAGCAGCTGGGGGGACAGGAACACCGGGGAGCTGTTTTTT. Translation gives CASSWGDRNTGELFF.

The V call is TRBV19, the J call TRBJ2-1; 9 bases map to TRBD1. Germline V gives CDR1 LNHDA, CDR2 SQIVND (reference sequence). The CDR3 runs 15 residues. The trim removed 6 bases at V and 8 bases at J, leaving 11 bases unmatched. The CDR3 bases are TGTGCCAGTAGAAACGCCGGGACAGGGTACGATGAGCAGTTCTTC. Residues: CASRNAGTGYDEQFF.

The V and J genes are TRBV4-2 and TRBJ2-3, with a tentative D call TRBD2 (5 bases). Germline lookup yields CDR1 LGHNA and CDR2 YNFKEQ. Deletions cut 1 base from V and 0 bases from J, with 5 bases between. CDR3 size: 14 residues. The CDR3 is CASSQASSTDTQYF. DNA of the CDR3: TGTGCCAGCAGCCAAGCTAGCAGCACAGATACGCAGTATTTT.

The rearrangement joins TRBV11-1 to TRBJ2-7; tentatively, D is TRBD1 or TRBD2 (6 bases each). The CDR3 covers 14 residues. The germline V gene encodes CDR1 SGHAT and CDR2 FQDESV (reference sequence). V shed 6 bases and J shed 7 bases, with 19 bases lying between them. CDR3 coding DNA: TGTGCCAGCAGACCTACCGGGGGCGTAATAGAGCAGTACTTC. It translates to CASRPTGGVIEQYF.

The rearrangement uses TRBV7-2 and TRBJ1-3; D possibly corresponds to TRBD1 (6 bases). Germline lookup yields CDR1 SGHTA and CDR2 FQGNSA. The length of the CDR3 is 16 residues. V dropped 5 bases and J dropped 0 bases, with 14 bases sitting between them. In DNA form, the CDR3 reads TGTGCCAGCAGCGCAGCAGGGGCGTACTCTGGAAACACCATATATTTT. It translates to CASSAAGAYSGNTIYF.

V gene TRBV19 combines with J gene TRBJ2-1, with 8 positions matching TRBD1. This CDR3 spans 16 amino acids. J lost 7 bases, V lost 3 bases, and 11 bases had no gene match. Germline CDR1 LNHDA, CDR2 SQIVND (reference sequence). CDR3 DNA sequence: TGTGCCAGTAGTATTTCCTGGCAGGGGGCAAGAAATGAGCAGTTCTTC. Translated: CASSISWQGARNEQFF.

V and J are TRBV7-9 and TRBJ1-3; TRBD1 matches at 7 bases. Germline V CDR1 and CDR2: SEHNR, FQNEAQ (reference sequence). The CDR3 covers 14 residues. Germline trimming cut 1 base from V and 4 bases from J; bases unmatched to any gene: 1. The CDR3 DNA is TGTGCCAGCAGCTTAGTGGACAGGGGAAACACCATATATTTT. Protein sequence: CASSLVDRGNTIYF.

DNA for the CDR3: TGTGCCAGCCGGACTGGCGGGAGTTGGTTCGAGCAGTACTTC. Its translation: CASRTGGSWFEQYF. V gene TRBV6-1 combines with J gene TRBJ2-7; TRBD2 aligns across 7 bases. Germline V gene data show CDR1 as MNHNS and CDR2 as SASEGT. With 8 bases clipped from V and 6 bases from J, the junction kept 13 bases outside the gene matches. This CDR3 region has 14 residues.

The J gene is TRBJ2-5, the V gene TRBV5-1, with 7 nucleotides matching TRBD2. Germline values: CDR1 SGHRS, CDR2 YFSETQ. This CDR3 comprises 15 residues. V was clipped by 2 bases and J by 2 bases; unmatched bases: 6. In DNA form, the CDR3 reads TGCGCCAGCAGCTTAAATCTAGCGGATCAAGAGACCCAGTACTTC. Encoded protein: CASSLNLADQETQYF.

The CDR3 coding sequence is TGTGCCAGCAGCTTGAGGAGGAGGAGCAATCAGCCCCAGCATTTT. This codes for CASSLRRRSNQPQHF. The chain joins TRBV5-6 to TRBJ1-5; D ambiguous. From germline, CDR1 is SGHDT and CDR2 YYEEEE. Trimming pared 1 base from V and 1 base from J, leaving 9 bases between. There are 15 residues in the CDR3.

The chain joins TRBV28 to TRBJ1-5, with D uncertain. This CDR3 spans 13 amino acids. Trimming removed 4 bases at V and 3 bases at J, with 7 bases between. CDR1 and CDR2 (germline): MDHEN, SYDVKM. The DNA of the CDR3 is TGTGCCAGCAGTTCAGGTCCCAATCAGCCCCAGCATTTT. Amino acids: CASSSGPNQPQHF.

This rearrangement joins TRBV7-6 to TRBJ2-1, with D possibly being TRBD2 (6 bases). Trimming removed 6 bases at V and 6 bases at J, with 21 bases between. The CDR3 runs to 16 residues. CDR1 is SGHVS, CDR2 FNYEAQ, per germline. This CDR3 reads CASSLSRASASNEQFF. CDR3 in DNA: TGTGCCAGCAGTCTTAGTCGGGCTAGCGCTAGCAATGAGCAGTTCTTC.

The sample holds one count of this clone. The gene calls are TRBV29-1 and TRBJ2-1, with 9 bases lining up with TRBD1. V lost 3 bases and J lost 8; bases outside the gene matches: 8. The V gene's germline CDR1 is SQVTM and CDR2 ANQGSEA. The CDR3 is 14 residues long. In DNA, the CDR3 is TGCAGCGTTGAGGGACAGGGATTACGCGATGAGCAGTTCTTC. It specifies CSVEGQGLRDEQFF.

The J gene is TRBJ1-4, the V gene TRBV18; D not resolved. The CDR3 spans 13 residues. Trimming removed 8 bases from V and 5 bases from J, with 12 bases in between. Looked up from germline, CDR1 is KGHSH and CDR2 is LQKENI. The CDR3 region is CASRTTINEKLFF. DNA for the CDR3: TGTGCCAGCCGGACTACAATCAATGAAAAACTGTTTTTT. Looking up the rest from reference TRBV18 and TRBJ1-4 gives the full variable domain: NAGVMQNPRHLVRRRGQEARLRCSPMKGHSHVYWYRQLPEEGLKFMVYLQKENIIDESGMPKERFSAEFPKEGPSILRIQQVVRGDSAAYFCASRTTINEKLFFGSGTQLSVL.

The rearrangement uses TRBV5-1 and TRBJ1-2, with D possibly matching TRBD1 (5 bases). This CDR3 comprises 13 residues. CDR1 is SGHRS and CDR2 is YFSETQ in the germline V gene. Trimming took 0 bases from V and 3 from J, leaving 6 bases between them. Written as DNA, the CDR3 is TGCGCCAGCAGCTTGGCAGGGTACTATGGCTACACCTTC. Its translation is CASSLAGYYGYTF.

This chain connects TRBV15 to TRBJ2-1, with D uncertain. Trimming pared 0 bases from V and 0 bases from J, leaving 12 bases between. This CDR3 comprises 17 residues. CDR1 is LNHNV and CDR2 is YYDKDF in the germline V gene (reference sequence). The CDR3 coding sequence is TGTGCCACCAGCAGAGATCGGGCCTTTAGCTCCTACAATGAGCAGTTCTTC. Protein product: CATSRDRAFSSYNEQFF.

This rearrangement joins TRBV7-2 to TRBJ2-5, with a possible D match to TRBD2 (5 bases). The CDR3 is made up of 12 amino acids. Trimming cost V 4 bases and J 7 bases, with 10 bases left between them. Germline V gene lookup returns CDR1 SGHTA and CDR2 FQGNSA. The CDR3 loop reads CASSYRSGTQYF. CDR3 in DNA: TGTGCCAGCAGCTACCGGAGCGGGACCCAGTACTTC.